This T cell receptor (beta chain) was sequenced during a study of monozygotic twins with inflammatory bowel disease. Total RNA from whole blood was isolated with no T cell sorting. Study-level points and caveats: There was no way to distinguish the different T cell subtypes.

Germline lookup yields CDR1 SGHRS and CDR2 YFSETQ. This CDR3 comprises 18 residues. Total RNA input per TCR library was 3,000 to 4,500 ng. After re-calling the 5' RACE reads, TCRdb lists one entry per CDR3 protein, DNA absent. Found here are 150,000 to 200,000 distinct CDR3 sequences; the top ten clones hold approximately 7%. Remarks on this clonotype: The antigen remains unidentified.

The V call is TRBV5-1, the J call TRBJ1-1; TCRdb reports TRBD1, a call that lacks DNA to check it against. The sequencing input was blood. The receptor was derived from a human donor with ulcerative colitis or Crohn's disease, or a healthy co-twin of an affected twin (not recorded which). The CDR3 is CASSLEGRTGYMITEAFF. The full variable domain, completed using reference TRBV5-1 and TRBJ1-1, is KAGVTQTPRYLIKTRGQQVTLSCSPISGHRSVSWYQQTPGQGLQFLFEYFSETQRNKGNFPGRFSGRQFSNSRSEMNVSTLELGDSALYLCASSLEGRTGYMITEAFFGQGTRLTVV.